This TCR beta chain was identified during a study of CD8+ T cells in alopecia areata. TCR sequencing used cDNA made by reverse transcription of extracted RNA. Using immunoSEQ multiplex PCR, the repertoire was profiled, and TCRdb retains in-frame clones only, with some absent. The profile shows approximately 150,000 clones, about 60% of them singletons. The treatment: oral pan-JAK inhibitor, 5-10 mg twice daily. Germline CDR1 and CDR2: MNHEY and SVGAGI. After removal of 2 bases from V and 5 bases from J, the junction contained 10 bases not matched to a gene. This CDR3 has 16 amino acids. The sample consisted of CD4+ T cells sorted from blood, taken at week 24, from a patient treated with tofacitinib. The chain joins TRBV6-5 to TRBJ2-7; 9 nucleotides align to TRBD2. The clonotype was recovered from a human donor with alopecia areata. The CDR3 here is CASSYLRMAGGDEQYF. CDR3 coding DNA: TGTGCCAGCAGTTACCTCCGGATGGCGGGGGGGGACGAGCAGTACTTC.